This T cell receptor (beta chain) appears in the sequencing data of a study of T cell responses to AZD1222 COVID-19 vaccine. Study summary: Timing groups of about 4 and about 12 weeks for second doses were pooled. Findings and limits, study-wide: Repertoires were obtained only post-peak T cell response. Reportedly, close to half of spike-specific TCRs are directed against unmutated variant regions. Donor demographics were predominantly white British with a female majority; clonal diversity may be underestimated.

The CDR3 covers 17 residues. The V end lost 1 base, the J end lost 1 base, and 14 bases lay between the germline ends. Looked up from germline, CDR1 is SGHDN and CDR2 is FVKESK. Generated by immunoSEQ multiplex PCR, the TCRdb table keeps only in-frame clones and is missing some. This table holds more than 150,000 clones, approximately 90% found once. This clone was found once. Its target is unknown. Sample: peripheral blood, taken on day 0 of AZD1222 vaccination. The sequence came from an adult in good health. The chain links TRBV14 to TRBJ1-3; D is unresolved. CDR3 sequence reads: CASSQVKGPTSGNTIYF. Written as DNA, the CDR3 is TGTGCCAGCAGCCAAGTAAAGGGCCCAACGTCTGGAAACACCATATATTTT.